This T cell receptor (beta chain) is drawn from a study of T cells after yellow fever vaccination (dated by TCRdb to the late 2010s). About the investigation overall: The SMART-Seq v4 Ultra Low Input RNA kit was used to prepare libraries from fractions with low cell numbers. To track T-cell clones before and after primary and booster YFV17D yellow fever vaccination, bulk TCR alpha and beta repertoires were sequenced longitudinally. Bulk PBMC replicates and cell subsets were isolated from blood drawn at multiple timepoints before and after both primary and secondary immunization. The cohort comprised two healthy male donors, one aged 18 to 29 and one aged 30 to 39 years. The investigation overall reported the following: Compared with the primary T-cell response, the secondary T-cell response was weaker but faster, peaking on day 5 rather than day 15. A small share of clonotypes occurred in both CD4 and CD8 compartments, likely arising from convergent recombination. FACS-sorted repertoires could contain abundant contaminating clonotypes from the bulk population, so computational filtering was required. After the booster, most of the clones that had expanded following primary vaccination were detected again (approximately 95% of CD4 and more than 85% of CD8), which suggests that memory was broadly maintained. The study included only two donors, which limits how far the findings can be generalized.

A few counts support this clonotype. Its antigen remains undetermined. Base qualities are missing; no much larger clone stands one base away. TCR cDNA was made using 5'RACE template switching, a step that added a universal primer site and unique molecular identifiers. cDNA synthesis was primed from both the TCR alpha and TCR beta constant segments. Library amplification used two PCR steps, and the second PCR step added sample barcodes and sequencing adapters. Sequencing of libraries was done on Illumina HiSeq 2500 (2x100 bp) or NovaSeq (2x150 bp). In the authors' own workflow: MIGEC was used to demultiplex reads and collapse the reads into UMI consensus sequences, and MiXCR was used for V(D)J alignment. Using edgeR on replicate PBMC samples, clonotypes were called vaccine-responding if FDR was below 0.01 and the log2 fold change was above 5 up to day 15. CD4 or CD8 identity was assigned to each bulk clonotype according to whether the clonotype was present at higher abundance in the sequenced CD4 repertoire or the sequenced CD8 repertoire. TCRdb reran the public reads through fastp at Q25 and MiXCR, keeping productive beta chains. Records with the same CDR3 protein are collapsed into one entry carrying the most frequent genes and DNA. None of the V and J calls come from the authors' own analysis; TCRdb made them. This sample lists 500,000 to 650,000 distinct CDR3 sequences; about 13% were detected once. Jointly, the top ten make up 11% to 15% of the sample.

According to the study, the label for this sample's treatment or condition signals: live attenuated yellow fever vaccine strain. At each blood-draw timepoint, two biological replicates of bulk PBMCs were obtained. PBMCs were isolated from peripheral blood using a standard Ficoll-Paque protocol. TriZol was used to extract RNA from bulk PBMCs, from CD4 and CD8 fractions, and from dextramer-positive and dextramer-negative fractions. Trimmed from V: 5 bases; trimmed from J: 2 bases; junction bases lacking a gene match: 11. The CDR3 contains 16 residues, cysteine and phenylalanine counted. Of all the DNA, just the CDR3 is kept, 48 bases in frame from base 1. The germline V gene (reference sequence) sets CDR1 to MNHEY and CDR2 to SMNVEV.

This material consisted of PBMCs, taken on the day of the yellow fever booster vaccination. This TCR derives from a man aged 30-40 years who received the YFV17D yellow fever vaccine. The chain couples TRBV27 to TRBJ2-7; TRBD1 fits 8 bases in the junction. This receptor has the CDR3 CASSPLLGTGTYEQYF. In nucleotide form, the sequence is TGTGCCAGCAGTCCCTTACTAGGGACAGGTACCTACGAGCAGTACTTC.